These 24 T cell receptor beta chains share one sample of origin, sequenced in a study of cytotoxic CD8 clonotypes in ibrutinib-treated CLL. Sequencing was performed with immunoSEQ multiplex PCR; in TCRdb, only in-frame clones are kept and a portion is missing. Here the sample spans more than 75,000 clones, around 77% being singletons. The material sequenced was PBMCs, taken after 24 months of ibrutinib treatment. These TCRs come from a human donor with chronic lymphocytic leukemia.

The chain combines TRBV25-1 with TRBJ2-3, with 10 bases identical to TRBD2. The CDR3 has 15 residues. Germline CDR1 reads MGHDK; CDR2 reads SYGVNS. The J segment lost 2 bases and the V segment lost 6 bases, leaving 5 bases of the junction unmatched. CDR3 DNA: TGTGCCAGCAGCGCTACTAGCGGGACCACAGATACGCAGTATTTT. Its protein is CASSATSGTTDTQYF.

This chain uses TRBV15 with TRBJ2-7, with D hard to call. This CDR3 has 13 residues. Germline V gene data show CDR1 as LNHNV and CDR2 as YYDKDF (reference sequence). With 10 bases removed from V and 2 bases from J, the gap between germline ends came to 15 bases. In DNA, the CDR3 is TGTGCCATTCAGGCAGCCGACGCCTACGAGCAGTACTTC. This translates into CAIQAADAYEQYF.

The V and J genes are TRBV14 and TRBJ2-1; 14 nucleotides align to TRBD2. This CDR3 comprises 19 residues. Per germline, CDR1 SGHDN and CDR2 FVKESK. Trimming removed 3 bases from V and 6 bases from J; junction bases left unmatched: 13. CDR3 DNA sequence: TGTGCCAGCAGCCAGATCGGACTAGCGGGAGGTTTTTCGTTCAATGAGCAGTTCTTC. It specifies CASSQIGLAGGFSFNEQFF. The full variable domain, rest sourced from reference TRBV14 and TRBJ2-1, is EAGVTQFPSHSVIEKGQTVTLRCDPISGHDNLYWYRRVMGKEIKFLLHFVKESKQDESGMPNNRFLAERTGGTYSTLKVQPAELEDSGVYFCASSQIGLAGGFSFNEQFFGPGTRLTVL.

The table lists this clone with a count of one. V usage is TRBV5-4 and J usage is TRBJ1-3; TRBD1 aligns across 8 bases. The CDR3 is made up of 15 amino acids. The germline V gene has CDR1 SGHNT and CDR2 YYREEE (reference sequence). The trim removed 3 bases at V and 10 bases at J, leaving 12 bases unmatched. The CDR3 region has the DNA TGTGCCAGCAGCTACCGGACAGGGCACGTAACGACCATATATTTT. Amino acid sequence: CASSYRTGHVTTIYF.

The gene calls are TRBV5-1 and TRBJ1-3; a weak D match, TRBD1 (5 bases). CDR1 is SGHRS and CDR2 is YFSETQ in the germline V gene. This CDR3 has 15 amino acids. V shed 0 bases and J shed 4 bases, with 11 bases lying between them. The CDR3 loop reads CASSLVSGQGNTIYF. CDR3 nucleotide sequence: TGCGCCAGCAGCTTGGTCTCAGGGCAGGGAAACACCATATATTTT.

V is TRBV7-3 and J is TRBJ1-4, with D possibly TRBD1 on 6 matching bases. V was shortened by 2 bases and J by 2 bases, with 15 bases between the two germline ends. CDR1 is SGHTA and CDR2 is FQGTGA in the germline V gene. The CDR3 length is 17 residues. CDR3 sequence (DNA): TGTGCCAGCAGCTTAGTCCCGCGGGGGCCGACTAATGAAAAACTGTTTTTT. Protein product: CASSLVPRGPTNEKLFF.

This rearrangement joins TRBV7-5 to TRBJ2-7; the table's D call, TRBD1, was not checked against the DNA. TRBV7-5 counts as a pseudogene. The CDR3 covers 14 residues. The CDR3 loop is CARSRRGRPYEQYF. Written as DNA, the CDR3 is TGTGCCAGAAGCAGAAGGGGTAGACCCTACGAGCAGTACTTC.

The chain recombines TRBV7-2 with TRBJ1-2; 10 bases are a match to TRBD1. The CDR3 is 13 amino acids. Germline V gene sequence: CDR1 SGHTA, CDR2 FQGNSA. The V and J ends lost 5 bases and 7 bases, in that order; junction bases with no gene match: 4. The CDR3 nucleotides are TGTGCCAGCAGCCCGGGACAGGGGATTGGCTACACCTTC. It is translated as CASSPGQGIGYTF.

For this clone: This sample includes further DNA sequences coding for the same CDR3. This chain links TRBV9 with TRBJ1-2; no clear D. The CDR3 has 13 residues. Germline CDR1 is SGDLS and CDR2 is YYNGEE. V was clipped by 0 bases and J by 2 bases, with 5 bases between them. For the CDR3, the DNA is TGTGCCAGCAGCGTAGACAGAAACTATGGCTACACCTTC. As protein: CASSVDRNYGYTF.

This chain links TRBV19 with TRBJ2-5; tentative D call: TRBD2 (6 bases). The ends were cut back, 3 bases at V and 2 bases at J, with 13 bases in the middle. CDR3 length: 15 residues. CDR1 and CDR2 from the germline V gene are LNHDA and SQIVND (reference sequence). The CDR3 region has the DNA TGTGCCAGTAGTATTTTGATAGCGGCTCAAGAGACCCAGTACTTC. It yields the protein CASSILIAAQETQYF.

As concerns this clone: One end of the junction fails to match germline, which may point to a read error. J is TRBJ2-5 and V is TRBV6-1, with 10 nucleotides matching TRBD1. Germline V gene lookup returns CDR1 MNHNS and CDR2 SASEGT. The CDR3 spans 14 residues. CDR3 DNA sequence: TGTGCCATCAGTGAGCCGGGACAGGGGGAGACCCAGTACTTC. Translation: CAISEPGQGETQYF.

The CDR3 reads CASSRGWGNSYNEQFF. The CDR3, as DNA: TGCGCCAGCAGCAGGGGGTGGGGGAACTCCTACAATGAGCAGTTCTTC. V usage is TRBV4-1 and J usage is TRBJ2-1, with D perhaps matching TRBD1 (6 bases). This CDR3 comprises 16 residues. Germline V gene sequence: CDR1 MGHRA, CDR2 YSYEKL. Trimming shortened V by 5 bases and J by 0 bases, and 14 bases separated the two germline ends.

The J gene is TRBJ2-1, the V gene TRBV7-2, with a tentative D call TRBD2 (6 bases). Trimming left V 1 base short and J 16 bases short, with 17 bases between. This CDR3 has 13 residues. The germline V gene has CDR1 SGHTA and CDR2 FQGNSA. The CDR3 DNA follows: TGTGCCAGCAGCTTAGGTGGAGGGGTCCAATACTTCTTC. Residues: CASSLGGGVQYFF.

The V gene is TRBV5-1, the J gene TRBJ2-1, with 10 bases aligning to TRBD2. The length of the CDR3 is 16 residues. V dropped 4 bases and J dropped 0; count of bases not matched to a gene: 4. Looked up from germline, CDR1 is SGHRS and CDR2 is YFSETQ. Here the CDR3 reads CASSRSGRSSYNEQFF. The DNA of the CDR3 is TGCGCCAGCAGCCGTAGCGGGAGGAGCTCCTACAATGAGCAGTTCTTC.

V usage is TRBV7-8 and J usage is TRBJ2-7, with D maybe TRBD1 (5 bases). V gave up 5 bases and J gave up 6 bases, with 14 bases separating them. This CDR3 comprises 13 residues. CDR1 is SGHVS, CDR2 FQNEAQ, per germline. The CDR3 nucleotides read TGTGCCAGCAGCCCTCCCCCAGGGCGCGAGCAGTACTTC. As protein: CASSPPPGREQYF.

Only a few counts were recorded for this clone. The chain joins TRBV7-9 to TRBJ2-2, with TRBD1 identical over 7 bases. The CDR3 is 14 amino acids. The V gene's germline CDR1 is SEHNR and CDR2 FQNEAQ (reference sequence). V shed 9 bases and J 4 bases; nucleotides not matched to a gene: 8. CDR3 coding DNA: TGTGCCAGAACCGAACAGGGGACCACCGGGGAGCTGTTTTTT. The encoded protein is CARTEQGTTGELFF.

This sequence joins TRBV7-2 and TRBJ2-3, with 7 positions matching TRBD1. The trim removed 4 bases at V and 5 bases at J, leaving 3 bases unmatched. Germline CDR1 and CDR2: SGHTA and FQGNSA. The CDR3 totals 13 residues. The CDR3 nucleotides are TGTGCCAGCAGCTACAGGGGTAGAGATACGCAGTATTTT. The encoded protein is CASSYRGRDTQYF.

The CDR3 DNA reads as TGCGCCAGCAGCTTTGAAGGTGCGTCGACCCAAGCTTTCTTT. This encodes CASSFEGASTQAFF. The chain carries TRBV5-1 and TRBJ1-1, with D hard to call. V lost 2 bases, J lost 9 bases, and 17 bases lay in between. This CDR3 comprises 14 residues. CDR1 is SGHRS and CDR2 is YFSETQ in the germline V gene.

The chain uses TRBV5-1 and TRBJ2-5, with D possibly being TRBD2 (5 bases). Deletions cut 0 bases from V and 7 bases from J, with 22 bases between. CDR1 is SGHRS and CDR2 is YFSETQ in the germline V gene. This CDR3 comprises 17 residues. CDR3 DNA: TGCGCCAGCAGCTTGGTTTCCGCTAGCAGTTCCGGCGGGACCCAGTACTTC. Translating gives CASSLVSASSSGGTQYF. Full variable domain (missing parts from reference TRBV5-1 and TRBJ2-5): KAGVTQTPRYLIKTRGQQVTLSCSPISGHRSVSWYQQTPGQGLQFLFEYFSETQRNKGNFPGRFSGRQFSNSRSEMNVSTLELGDSALYLCASSLVSASSSGGTQYFGPGTRLLVL.

The rearrangement uses TRBV4-1 and TRBJ1-1; no firm D call. V was trimmed by 0 bases and J by 3 bases, leaving 17 bases between them. The germline V gene encodes CDR1 MGHRA and CDR2 YSYEKL. This CDR3 spans 17 amino acids. The CDR3 DNA reads TGCGCCAGCAGCCAAGAGCCTAGCGGCAGCCACTACACTGAAGCTTTCTTT. This gives the protein CASSQEPSGSHYTEAFF.

This clone was observed a handful of times. The chain is built from TRBV29-1 and TRBJ1-1, with D possibly matching TRBD1 (6 bases). Germline V gene lookup returns CDR1 SQVTM and CDR2 ANQGSEA. Trimming stripped 5 bases from V and 0 bases from J, with 10 bases between. The CDR3 has 13 amino acids. CDR3 protein: CSVQGQMNTEAFF. The CDR3 bases are TGCAGCGTTCAGGGGCAGATGAACACTGAAGCTTTCTTT.

Only a few counts were recorded for this clone. DNA of the CDR3: TGTGCCAGCAGTGAAAGGCCCGGCTGGAACTATGGCTACACCTTC. Its translation is CASSERPGWNYGYTF. This sequence joins TRBV2 and TRBJ1-2; unclear D gene. Germline CDR1 and CDR2: SNHLY and FYNNEI. V shed 2 bases and J shed 2 bases, with 12 bases lying between them. The CDR3 has 15 residues.

This clone showed up just once. The chain links TRBV29-1 to TRBJ1-1; D uncertain. V gave up 4 bases and J gave up 5 bases, with 11 bases separating them. The CDR3 sequence is 12 residues long. The germline CDR1 and CDR2 sequences are SQVTM and ANQGSEA. The CDR3 here is CSVVAGRTEAFF. For the CDR3, the DNA is TGCAGCGTTGTAGCGGGAAGGACTGAAGCTTTCTTT.

J is TRBJ2-1 and V is TRBV27, with 11 bases fitting TRBD2. In germline, CDR1 is MNHEY, CDR2 SMNVEV (reference sequence). After removal of 4 bases from V and 0 bases from J, the junction contained 2 bases not matched to a gene. The CDR3 has 16 residues. The CDR3 coding sequence is TGTGCCAGCAGTTCTCTAGCGGGGGGCTCCTACAATGAGCAGTTCTTC. Amino acid sequence: CASSSLAGGSYNEQFF.